This is a list of T cell receptor beta chains from one sample in a study of regulatory T cells in long-lasting Graves disease. TCRdb recomputed calls from the multiplex PCR reads with MiXCR, one row per CDR3 protein. The sample holds about 460,000 distinct CDR3 sequences, less than 25% seen once. The specimen comprised peripheral blood mononuclear cells (PBMCs), sampled when the disease was refractory, from a patient treated with antithyroid drugs. The origin of the receptors is a female donor with Graves disease. The CDR3 runs from the conserved cysteine through the conserved F or W. Each record gives: J gene, D gene, V gene, clone size, CDR3 DNA, CDR3 protein. D genes are given only for firm matches. Where a row states a size, it is once, few, many or the class of an expanded clone; other rows omit it.

TRBJ2-7,TRBD2,TRBV7-8,many,TGTGCCAGCAGCTTGACTAGCGGGGGTTCCTACGAGCAGTACTTC,CASSLTSGGSYEQYF
TRBJ2-7,TRBD1,TRBV5-8,.,TGTGCCAGCACCTATGACAGGGGCCTTTACGAGCAGTACTTC,CASTYDRGLYEQYF
TRBJ1-5,.,TRBV27,.,TGTGCCAGCAGTCCCTCCCAGGGAGGGTGGAACAATCAGCCCCAGCATTTT,CASSPSQGGWNNQPQHF
TRBJ2-4,TRBD1,TRBV5-5,.,TGTGCCAGCAGCCCTGGGACAGGGGTCAGCATTCAGTACTTC,CASSPGTGVSIQYF
TRBJ1-2,.,TRBV29-1,.,TGCAGCGTTGACAAGGGCAGGTGGGAGGAGAGTGGCTACACCTTC,CSVDKGRWEESGYTF
TRBJ1-4,TRBD1,TRBV20-1,many,TGCAGTGCCCGGACAGGCATTACAACTAATGAAAAACTGTTTTTT,CSARTGITTNEKLFF
TRBJ2-2,.,TRBV12-3/TRBV12-4,many,TGTGCCAGCAGTCCCTTGGGGGGCCAAGCCGGGGAGCTGTTTTTT,CASSPLGGQAGELFF
TRBJ1-4,.,TRBV28,many,TGTGCCAGCAGTTTATCGGGTGATGAAAAACTGTTTTTT,CASSLSGDEKLFF
TRBJ1-5,.,TRBV28,many,TGTGCCAGCAGCCTTATGGCCAATCAGCCCCAGCATTTT,CASSLMANQPQHF
TRBJ1-5,TRBD1,TRBV18,few,TGTGCCAGCTCACCAAACAGGGGGCTGCACAATCAGCCCCAGCATTTT,CASSPNRGLHNQPQHF
TRBJ2-7,.,TRBV11-1,many,TGTGCCAGCAGTTGGGCAGGAGTCGAGCAGTACTTC,CASSWAGVEQYF
TRBJ1-1,TRBD1,TRBV5-1,.,TGCGCCAGCAGCTTAGACGGGACAGGGGGTACTGAAGCTTTCTTT,CASSLDGTGGTEAFF
TRBJ2-7,.,TRBV28,many,TGTGCCAGCAGTCCCGCGGACTTAGCCAACGAGCAGTACTTC,CASSPADLANEQYF
TRBJ1-2,.,TRBV20-1,many,TGCAGTGCCCCACTTGTCTATGGCTACACCTTC,CSAPLVYGYTF
TRBJ2-2,.,TRBV30,.,TGTGCCTGGAGCGCTGTTTCGGCCGGGGAGCTGTTTTTT,CAWSAVSAGELFF
TRBJ2-7,.,TRBV19,.,TGTGCCAGTAGTTTCAGGCAGAACTCCTACGAGCAGTACTTC,CASSFRQNSYEQYF
TRBJ1-1,.,TRBV19,many,TGTGCCAGTAGTTCCACTGAAGCTTTCTTT,CASSSTEAFF
TRBJ1-1,TRBD1,TRBV19,.,TGTGCCAGTAGTGTTGGACAGGGGATGAACACTGAAGCTTTCTTT,CASSVGQGMNTEAFF
TRBJ1-1,.,TRBV28,many,TGTGCCATCGCAGGGGCCGGGGGAGCTTTCTTT,CAIAGAGGAFF
TRBJ2-5,TRBD1,TRBV7-2,many,TGTGCCAGCAGCCAGACAGGGGAGCAAGAGACCCAGTACTTC,CASSQTGEQETQYF
TRBJ1-2,.,TRBV10-3,many,TGTGCCATCAGTCCAGGGGAAGGTTATGGCTACACCTTC,CAISPGEGYGYTF
TRBJ1-1,.,TRBV19,few,TGTGCCAGTATTGGAGGGGTCACTGAAGCTTTCTTT,CASIGGVTEAFF
TRBJ2-7,.,TRBV5-1,.,TGCGCCAGCAGCCAAGGCTACTCCTACGAGCAGTACTTC,CASSQGYSYEQYF
TRBJ1-5,.,TRBV29-1,.,TGCAGCGTTGGTAAGGGGCCCGGAAATCAGCCCCAGCATTTT,CSVGKGPGNQPQHF
TRBJ1-5,TRBD1,TRBV7-2,many,TGTGCCAGCAGCCTCGGGACAGGGGATCCCAATCAGCCCCAGCATTTT,CASSLGTGDPNQPQHF
TRBJ1-5,TRBD1,TRBV7-2,many,TGTGCCAGCAGCTCCCAGCAGGGGGCGAGTCAGCCCCAGCATTTT,CASSSQQGASQPQHF
TRBJ2-5,TRBD1,TRBV19,few,TGTGCCAGTAGTGCCTGGACAGGCTACCAAGAGACCCAGTACTTC,CASSAWTGYQETQYF
TRBJ2-5,TRBD1,TRBV29-1,many,TGCAGCGCACACCGACAGGGGGTTACGGAGACCCAGTACTTC,CSAHRQGVTETQYF
TRBJ1-5,.,TRBV6-1,many,TGCGCCAGCAGTGAGGCGCGGAATCAGCCCCAGCATTTT,CASSEARNQPQHF
TRBJ1-5,.,TRBV5-1,.,TGCGCCAGCAGCTTGGGGCCCCAGGGTATAAATCAGCCCCAGCATTTT,CASSLGPQGINQPQHF
TRBJ2-7,.,TRBV12-5,many,TGTGCTAGTGGTTTGGTTCTGTCGCGGCGGGGAAGCGAGCAGTACTTC,CASGLVLSRRGSEQYF
TRBJ1-2,.,TRBV11-1,many,TGTGCCAGCAGCTTAGCGGTGCAGAGCTATGGCTACACCTTC,CASSLAVQSYGYTF
TRBJ2-6,.,TRBV6-2/TRBV6-3,few,TGTGCCAGCAGTTCTGGATCTGACAGGCCCGGGTTCGGCTGGGCCAACGTCCTGACTTTC,CASSSGSDRPGFGWANVLTF
TRBJ1-1,TRBD1,TRBV28,many,TGTGCCAGCAGTACCCCGACAGGGGCGAACACTGAAGCTTTCTTT,CASSTPTGANTEAFF
TRBJ2-2,.,TRBV6-1,few,TGTGCCAGCAACGTCCCTAGCACCGGGGAGCTGTTTTTT,CASNVPSTGELFF
TRBJ1-1,.,TRBV20-1,few,TGCAGTGCTAGACCGGTTGGCGGCACTGAAGCTTTCTTT,CSARPVGGTEAFF
TRBJ2-5,TRBD1,TRBV7-2,many,TGTGCCAGCAGCTCGGGACAGGGGGCTTGGGAGACCCAGTACTTC,CASSSGQGAWETQYF